This T cell receptor (beta chain) was recovered during a study of Graves' ophthalmopathy and Graves' hyperthyroidism. Study findings and constraints: Ophthalmopathy progression was predicted with 55% to 71% sensitivity and roughly 79% specificity.

This clonotype has at least ten counts. Its antigen remains unknown. Using RNA transcripts, the TCR beta CDR3 regions were amplified. HTBI primers were employed in first-round RT-PCR, then a second-round multiplex PCR followed. One entry per CDR3 protein, called by TCRdb with MiXCR from the multiplex PCR reads. The sample has hundreds of thousands of distinct CDR3 sequences, 35% to 45% seen once. The source is an adult man with Graves' ophthalmopathy. The sample was peripheral blood.

CDR3 region: CAISESVGSNSPLHF. CDR3 nucleotides: TGTGCCATCAGTGAGTCTGTCGGATCTAATTCACCCCTCCACTTT. The gene calls are TRBV10-3 and TRBJ1-6; D is unresolved. Trimming removed 0 bases from V and 6 bases from J, with 9 bases in between. The CDR3 length is 15 residues. Germline CDR1 ENHRY, CDR2 SYGVKD.